This T cell receptor (beta chain) was sequenced in a study of blood T cell repertoires in COVID-19. Study-level background: COVID-19 samples from acute and convalescent phases originated in the United States, Italy and Spain. T cells, B-cell-depleted T cells, or PBMCs supplied cDNA or gDNA.

Authors' processing steps: Amplification with reference gene primers provided the estimates of nucleated cell counts. The assay was immunoSEQ multiplex PCR, and TCRdb's table has in-frame clones only and misses some. D and trimming were read from the DNA, whereas the V and J calls and clone size are those reported in that table. In the table there are tens of thousands of clones, 85% to 90% of which are singletons. V lost 5 bases, J lost 3 bases, and 14 bases stayed unmatched. This CDR3 has 18 residues. The germline V gene encodes CDR1 SQVTM and CDR2 ANQGSEA. Only one count was recorded for this clone.

The TCR sequence derives from a man aged 30-40 years with active or convalescent COVID-19. Sequenced sample: peripheral blood. V usage is TRBV29-1 and J usage is TRBJ2-6; 9 nucleotides agree with TRBD1. The CDR3 sequence: CSVRSEGTGWDGANVLTF. The CDR3 nucleotides are TGCAGCGTTCGGAGTGAAGGGACAGGGTGGGATGGGGCCAACGTCCTGACTTTC.